The rows below give T cell receptor beta chains drawn from one sample of a study of CD8 T cells in Susac syndrome. TCRdb reprocessed the immunoSEQ multiplex PCR reads via MiXCR and lists one record per CDR3 protein. The table has some 260,000 distinct CDR3 sequences, approximately 84% seen once. Sequencing input: CD8+ T cells from PBMCs. These receptors came from a human donor with multiple sclerosis. Each CDR3 is given with its conserved first and last residue. A D gene is named only where the DNA matches it firmly. Rows give clone size only sometimes, using once, few, many, or a class for an expanded clone.

abundance: -
j_gene: TRBJ2-4
d_gene: -
v_gene: TRBV28
CDR3aa: CASSFGRYRRKVKNIQYF
CDR3nt: TGTGCCAGCAGTTTTGGCCGGTATCGTCGGAAGGTCAAAAACATTCAGTACTTC

abundance: -
j_gene: TRBJ1-3
d_gene: -
v_gene: TRBV7-9
CDR3aa: CASSPGGGGLAGNTIYF
CDR3nt: TGTGCCAGCAGCCCCGGGGGGGGTGGCTTGGCTGGAAACACCATATATTTT

abundance: -
j_gene: TRBJ1-2
d_gene: -
v_gene: TRBV28
CDR3aa: CASSPRPVYGYTF
CDR3nt: TGTGCCAGCAGTCCCCGCCCGGTCTATGGCTACACCTTC

abundance: once
j_gene: TRBJ1-1
d_gene: -
v_gene: TRBV30
CDR3aa: CAWIGVGKGVGTEAFF
CDR3nt: TGTGCCTGGATTGGAGTAGGAAAGGGGGTCGGGACTGAAGCTTTCTTT

abundance: -
j_gene: TRBJ2-5
d_gene: -
v_gene: TRBV11-2
CDR3aa: CASSFLARETQYF
CDR3nt: TGTGCCAGCAGCTTTCTAGCTCGGGAGACCCAGTACTTC

abundance: -
j_gene: TRBJ2-3
d_gene: -
v_gene: TRBV9
CDR3aa: CASSVEGGTDTQYF
CDR3nt: TGTGCCAGCAGCGTAGAGGGGGGCACAGATACGCAGTATTTT

abundance: once
j_gene: TRBJ2-6
d_gene: -
v_gene: TRBV24-1
CDR3aa: CATSAQVEIDSGANVLTF
CDR3nt: TGTGCCACCAGTGCACAGGTTGAAATAGATTCTGGGGCCAACGTCCTGACTTTC

abundance: -
j_gene: TRBJ2-5
d_gene: -
v_gene: TRBV5-6
CDR3aa: CASSLGTGGGAQYF
CDR3nt: TGTGCCAGCAGCTTGGGTACAGGGGGAGGGGCCCAGTACTTC

abundance: -
j_gene: TRBJ2-1
d_gene: -
v_gene: TRBV6-5
CDR3aa: CASSYGDSLYNEQFF
CDR3nt: TGTGCCAGCAGTTATGGGGACTCCCTCTACAATGAGCAGTTCTTC

abundance: -
j_gene: TRBJ1-1
d_gene: -
v_gene: TRBV5-1
CDR3aa: CASSLEKIVRGTEAFF
CDR3nt: TGCGCCAGCAGCTTGGAAAAGATCGTACGCGGCACTGAAGCTTTCTTT

abundance: -
j_gene: TRBJ2-3
d_gene: -
v_gene: TRBV12-3/TRBV12-4
CDR3aa: CASSSLQYTDTQYF
CDR3nt: TGTGCCAGCAGTTCTTTACAGTACACAGATACGCAGTATTTT

abundance: -
j_gene: TRBJ1-2
d_gene: TRBD1
v_gene: TRBV9
CDR3aa: CASSGLQGLLYGYTF
CDR3nt: TGTGCCAGCAGCGGGTTACAGGGGCTTCTATATGGCTACACCTTC

abundance: -
j_gene: TRBJ2-7
d_gene: -
v_gene: TRBV7-9
CDR3aa: CASSLDEGGYEQYF
CDR3nt: TGTGCCAGCAGCTTAGATGAAGGGGGTTACGAGCAGTACTTC

abundance: -
j_gene: TRBJ2-1
d_gene: TRBD1
v_gene: TRBV12-3/TRBV12-4
CDR3aa: CASSLGQGFYNEQFF
CDR3nt: TGTGCCAGCAGTTTGGGACAGGGTTTCTACAATGAGCAGTTCTTC

abundance: -
j_gene: TRBJ1-1
d_gene: -
v_gene: TRBV3-1
CDR3aa: CASSQVRGNPGHTEAFF
CDR3nt: TGTGCCAGCAGCCAAGTAAGAGGTAATCCGGGGCACACTGAAGCTTTCTTT

abundance: -
j_gene: TRBJ2-1
d_gene: -
v_gene: TRBV6-4
CDR3aa: CASSDSNSNEQFF
CDR3nt: TGTGCCAGCAGTGACTCGAACAGCAATGAGCAGTTCTTC